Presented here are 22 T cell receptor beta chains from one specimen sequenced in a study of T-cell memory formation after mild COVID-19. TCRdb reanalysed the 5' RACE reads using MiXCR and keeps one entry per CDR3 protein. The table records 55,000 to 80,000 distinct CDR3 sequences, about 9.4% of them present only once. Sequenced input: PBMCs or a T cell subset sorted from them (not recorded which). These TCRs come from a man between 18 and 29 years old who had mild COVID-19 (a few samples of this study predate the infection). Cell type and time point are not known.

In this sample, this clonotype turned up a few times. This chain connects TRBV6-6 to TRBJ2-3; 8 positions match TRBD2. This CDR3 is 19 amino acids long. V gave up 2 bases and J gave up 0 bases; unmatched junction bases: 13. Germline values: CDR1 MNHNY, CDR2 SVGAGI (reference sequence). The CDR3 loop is CASSYPAGGAGSSTDTQYF. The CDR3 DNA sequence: TGTGCCAGCAGTTACCCCGCCGGGGGGGCGGGGTCTAGCACAGATACGCAGTATTTT.

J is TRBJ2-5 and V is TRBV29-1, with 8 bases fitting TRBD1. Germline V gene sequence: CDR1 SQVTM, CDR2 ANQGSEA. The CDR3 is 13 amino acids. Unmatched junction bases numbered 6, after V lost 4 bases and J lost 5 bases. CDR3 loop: CSVVSRGRETQYF. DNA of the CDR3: TGCAGCGTTGTCTCCAGGGGGCGTGAGACCCAGTACTTC.

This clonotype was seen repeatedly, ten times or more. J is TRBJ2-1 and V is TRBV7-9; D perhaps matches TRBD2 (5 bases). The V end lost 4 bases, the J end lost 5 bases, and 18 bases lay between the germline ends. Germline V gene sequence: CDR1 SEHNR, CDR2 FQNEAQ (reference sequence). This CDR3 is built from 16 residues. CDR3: CASSSPPSDGDNEQFF. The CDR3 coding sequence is TGTGCCAGCAGCTCCCCTCCCTCGGACGGGGACAATGAGCAGTTCTTC.

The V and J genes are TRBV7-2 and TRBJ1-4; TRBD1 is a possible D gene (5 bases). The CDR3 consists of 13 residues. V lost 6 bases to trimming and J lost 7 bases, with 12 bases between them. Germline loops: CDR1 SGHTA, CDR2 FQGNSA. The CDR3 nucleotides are TGTGCCAGCAGGGCCGGGACGGCTGAAAAACTGTTTTTT. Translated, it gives CASRAGTAEKLFF.

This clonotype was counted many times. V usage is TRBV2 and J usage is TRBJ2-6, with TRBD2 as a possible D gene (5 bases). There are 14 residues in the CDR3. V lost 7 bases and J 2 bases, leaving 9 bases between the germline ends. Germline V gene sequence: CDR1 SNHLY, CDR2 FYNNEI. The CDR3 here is CASKAEAGANVLTF. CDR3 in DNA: TGTGCCAGCAAAGCGGAAGCTGGGGCCAACGTCCTGACTTTC.

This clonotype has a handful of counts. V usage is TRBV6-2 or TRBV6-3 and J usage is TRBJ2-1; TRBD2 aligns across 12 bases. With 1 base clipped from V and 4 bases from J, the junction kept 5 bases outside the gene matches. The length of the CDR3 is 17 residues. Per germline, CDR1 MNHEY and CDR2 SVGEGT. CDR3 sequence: CASSYFPSGGVYNEQFF. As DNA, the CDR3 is TGTGCCAGCAGTTACTTTCCTAGCGGGGGGGTATACAATGAGCAGTTCTTC.

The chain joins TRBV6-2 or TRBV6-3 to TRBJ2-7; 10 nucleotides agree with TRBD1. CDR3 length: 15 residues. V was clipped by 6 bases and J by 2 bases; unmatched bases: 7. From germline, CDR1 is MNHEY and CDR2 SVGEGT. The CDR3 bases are TGTGCCAGCAGCGCTAGACAGGGGGCAACCTACGAGCAGTACGTC. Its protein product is CASSARQGATYEQYV.

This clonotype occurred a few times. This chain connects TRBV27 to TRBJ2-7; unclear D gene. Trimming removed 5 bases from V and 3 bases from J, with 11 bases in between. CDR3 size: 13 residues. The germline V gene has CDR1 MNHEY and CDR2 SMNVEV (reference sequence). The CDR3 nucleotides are TGTGCCAGCAGTGGTCTGAAAAGCTACGAGCAGTACTTC. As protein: CASSGLKSYEQYF.

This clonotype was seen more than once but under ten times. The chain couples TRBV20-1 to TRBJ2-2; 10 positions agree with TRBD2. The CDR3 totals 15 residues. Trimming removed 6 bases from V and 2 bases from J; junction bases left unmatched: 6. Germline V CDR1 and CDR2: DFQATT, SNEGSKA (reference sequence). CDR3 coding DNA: TGCAGTGCGCCAAGGACTAGCGGTAACACCGGGGAGCTGTTTTTT. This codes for CSAPRTSGNTGELFF.

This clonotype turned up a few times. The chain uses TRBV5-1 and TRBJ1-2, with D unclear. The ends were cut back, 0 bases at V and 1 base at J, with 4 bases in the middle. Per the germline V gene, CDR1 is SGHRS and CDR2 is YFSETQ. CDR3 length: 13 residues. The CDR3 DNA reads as TGCGCCAGCAGCTTGGGTTATAACTATGGCTACACCTTC. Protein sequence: CASSLGYNYGYTF.

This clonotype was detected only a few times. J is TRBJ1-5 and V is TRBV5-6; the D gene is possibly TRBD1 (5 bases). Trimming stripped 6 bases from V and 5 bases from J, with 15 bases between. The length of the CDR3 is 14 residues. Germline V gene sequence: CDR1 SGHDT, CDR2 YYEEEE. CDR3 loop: CASTNRDSHQPQHF. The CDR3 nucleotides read TGTGCCAGCACCAATAGGGACTCCCATCAGCCCCAGCATTTT.

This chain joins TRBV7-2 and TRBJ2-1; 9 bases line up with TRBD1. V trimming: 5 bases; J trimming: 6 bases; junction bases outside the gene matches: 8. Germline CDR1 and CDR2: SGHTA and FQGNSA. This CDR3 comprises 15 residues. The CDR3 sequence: CASSPAGTGFNEQFF. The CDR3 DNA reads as TGTGCCAGCAGCCCCGCCGGGACAGGGTTCAATGAGCAGTTCTTC. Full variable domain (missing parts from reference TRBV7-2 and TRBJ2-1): GAGVSQSPSNKVTEKGKDVELRCDPISGHTALYWYRQSLGQGLEFLIYFQGNSAPDKSGLPSDRFSAERTGGSVSTLTIQRTQQEDSAVYLCASSPAGTGFNEQFFGPGTRLTVL.

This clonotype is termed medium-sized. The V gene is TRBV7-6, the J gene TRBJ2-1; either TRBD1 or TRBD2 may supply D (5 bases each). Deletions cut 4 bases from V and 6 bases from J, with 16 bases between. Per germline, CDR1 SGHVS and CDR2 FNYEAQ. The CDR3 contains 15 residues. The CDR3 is CASSSPGSGSNEQFF. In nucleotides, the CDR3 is TGTGCCAGCAGCTCACCAGGGTCGGGGAGCAATGAGCAGTTCTTC.

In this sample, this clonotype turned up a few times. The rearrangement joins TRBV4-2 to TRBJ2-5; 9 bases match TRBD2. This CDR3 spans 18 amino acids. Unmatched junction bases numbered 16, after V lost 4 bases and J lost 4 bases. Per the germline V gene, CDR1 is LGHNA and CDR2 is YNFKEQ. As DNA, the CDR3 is TGTGCCAGCAGCCCCCGGGGAGCGGGGGGCCTCTGGACAGAGACCCAGTACTTC. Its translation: CASSPRGAGGLWTETQYF.

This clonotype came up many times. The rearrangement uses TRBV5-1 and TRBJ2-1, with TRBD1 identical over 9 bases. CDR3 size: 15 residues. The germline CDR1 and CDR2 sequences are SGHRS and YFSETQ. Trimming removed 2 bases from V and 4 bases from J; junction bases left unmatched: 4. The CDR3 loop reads CASSLQGARYNEQFF. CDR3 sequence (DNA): TGCGCCAGCAGCTTACAGGGGGCCAGATACAATGAGCAGTTCTTC.

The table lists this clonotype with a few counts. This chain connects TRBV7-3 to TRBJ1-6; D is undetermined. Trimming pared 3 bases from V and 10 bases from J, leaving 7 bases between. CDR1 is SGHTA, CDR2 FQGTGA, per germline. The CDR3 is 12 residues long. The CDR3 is CASSFPDSPLHF. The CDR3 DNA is TGTGCCAGCAGCTTCCCGGACTCACCCCTCCACTTT.

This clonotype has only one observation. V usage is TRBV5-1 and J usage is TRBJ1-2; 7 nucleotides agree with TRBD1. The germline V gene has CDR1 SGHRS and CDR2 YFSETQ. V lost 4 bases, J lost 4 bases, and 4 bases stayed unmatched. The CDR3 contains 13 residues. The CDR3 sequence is CASSQTGSYGYTF. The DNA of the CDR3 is TGCGCCAGCAGCCAGACAGGGAGCTATGGCTACACCTTC.

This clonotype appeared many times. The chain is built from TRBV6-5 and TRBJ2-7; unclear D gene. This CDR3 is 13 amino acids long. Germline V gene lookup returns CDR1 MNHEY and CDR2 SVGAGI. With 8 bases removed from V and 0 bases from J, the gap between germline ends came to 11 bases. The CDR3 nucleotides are TGTGCCAGCTTGAGTCCCATCTCCTACGAGCAGTACTTC. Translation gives CASLSPISYEQYF.

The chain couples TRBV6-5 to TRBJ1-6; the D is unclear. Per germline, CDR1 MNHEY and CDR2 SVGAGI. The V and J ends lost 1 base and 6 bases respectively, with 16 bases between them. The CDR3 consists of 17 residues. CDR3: CASSYWSGEKTNSPLHF. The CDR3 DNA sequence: TGTGCCAGCAGTTACTGGTCCGGGGAGAAGACTAATTCACCCCTCCACTTT.

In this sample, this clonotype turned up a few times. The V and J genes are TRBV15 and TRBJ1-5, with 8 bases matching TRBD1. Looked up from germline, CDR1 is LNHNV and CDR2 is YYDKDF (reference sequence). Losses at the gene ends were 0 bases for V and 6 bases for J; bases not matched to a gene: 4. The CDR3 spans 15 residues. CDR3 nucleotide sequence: TGTGCCACCAGCAGAGATGGGGACAGGCGTCAGCCCCAGCATTTT. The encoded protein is CATSRDGDRRQPQHF.

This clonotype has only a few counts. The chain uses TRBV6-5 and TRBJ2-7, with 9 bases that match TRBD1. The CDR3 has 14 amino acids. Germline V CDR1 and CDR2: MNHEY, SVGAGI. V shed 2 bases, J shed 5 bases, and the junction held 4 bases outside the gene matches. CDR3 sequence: CASSYRTGAHEQYV. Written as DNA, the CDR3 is TGTGCCAGCAGTTACAGGACAGGGGCCCACGAGCAGTACGTC.

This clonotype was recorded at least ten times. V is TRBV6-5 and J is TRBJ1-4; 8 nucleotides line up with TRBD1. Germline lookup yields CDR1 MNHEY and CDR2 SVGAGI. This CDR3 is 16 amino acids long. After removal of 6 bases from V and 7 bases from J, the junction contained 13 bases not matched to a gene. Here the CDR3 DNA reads TGTGCCAGCAGACCCTCAGGGGGCGGAAATGGTGAAAAACTGTTTTTT. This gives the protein CASRPSGGGNGEKLFF.